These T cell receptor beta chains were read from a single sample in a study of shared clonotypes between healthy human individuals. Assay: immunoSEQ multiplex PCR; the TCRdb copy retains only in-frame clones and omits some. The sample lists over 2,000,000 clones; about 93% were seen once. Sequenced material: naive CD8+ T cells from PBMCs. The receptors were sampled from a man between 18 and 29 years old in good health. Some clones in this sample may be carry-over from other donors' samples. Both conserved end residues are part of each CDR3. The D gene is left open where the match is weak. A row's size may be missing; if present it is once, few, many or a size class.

TGTGCCAGCAGCTACTATGGACGGAACACTGAAGCTTTCTTT	CASSYYGRNTEAFF	-	TRBJ1-1	-	14	TRBV6-5
TGTGCCAGCAGGCCTGGACCGAGGTTGTATGGCTACACCTTC	CASRPGPRLYGYTF	-	TRBJ1-2	-	14	TRBV7-9
TGTGCCAGCAGCGTTGACAGGGAGCGCCACAATGAGCAGTTCTTC	CASSVDRERHNEQFF	TRBD1	TRBJ2-1	-	15	TRBV9
TGTGCCAGCAGCCCTGGTGTTTTTGAAGCTTTCTTT	CASSPGVFEAFF	-	TRBJ1-1	-	12	TRBV7-3
TGTGCCAGCAGCCCGGGACTAGCGGGAGCCTACGAGCAGTACTTC	CASSPGLAGAYEQYF	TRBD2	TRBJ2-7	-	15	TRBV27
TGTGCCAGCAGTTTATTGGGGAGCTGGGATGGCTACACCTTC	CASSLLGSWDGYTF	-	TRBJ1-2	once	14	TRBV28
TGTGCCAGCAGCAAACTAGCGAATGAGCAGTTCTTC	CASSKLANEQFF	TRBD2	TRBJ2-1	few	12	TRBV9
TGCAGTGCTAGCCCCGAGGGGGGCTACACCTTC	CSASPEGGYTF	-	TRBJ1-2	-	11	TRBV20-1
TGTGCCAGCAGTGAAGCGCTAGGGTTAGGGGGAGGGAACTACGAGCAGTACTTC	CASSEALGLGGGNYEQYF	-	TRBJ2-7	-	18	TRBV6-1
TGTGCCAGCAGGCCGTTTAAGGGACACCTTAGCACAGATACGCAGTATTTT	CASRPFKGHLSTDTQYF	-	TRBJ2-3	-	17	TRBV2
TGCGCCAGCAGCCAAGATCTTTGGGGGCAGGGTGGTCTCGAGCAGTACTTC	CASSQDLWGQGGLEQYF	-	TRBJ2-7	-	17	TRBV4-1
TGCGCCAGCAGCCCCCCCCGGGGCAGCACTGAAGCTTTCTTT	CASSPPRGSTEAFF	-	TRBJ1-1	-	14	TRBV4-1
TGTGCCAGTAGTATTCAGGGTGCGGTCGTGAATCAGCCCCAGCATTTT	CASSIQGAVVNQPQHF	-	TRBJ1-5	-	16	TRBV19
TGTGCCAGCCCCCTCGGGAACGTGAAAGGTGAGCAGTTCTTC	CASPLGNVKGEQFF	-	TRBJ2-1	-	14	TRBV11-2
TGCAGCGTTGAAGATCCTACAGGGGGCGACTTCCCTGGCGAGCAGTTCTTC	CSVEDPTGGDFPGEQFF	TRBD1	TRBJ2-1	-	17	TRBV29-1
TGTGCCAGCAGCTTAAATCCGCGGGAGGGCAGGCTCTACGAGCAGTACTTC	CASSLNPREGRLYEQYF	TRBD2	TRBJ2-7	-	17	TRBV7-9
TGTGCCAGCAGATATCAGGGGGGCACCTACGAGCAGTACTTC	CASRYQGGTYEQYF	-	TRBJ2-7	-	14	TRBV28
TGTGCCAGCAGCCACAACGGGTACCATGAGCAGTTCTTC	CASSHNGYHEQFF	-	TRBJ2-1	-	13	TRBV16